This is a list of T cell receptor beta chains from one sample in a study of blood T cell repertoires in COVID-19. Profiled with immunoSEQ multiplex PCR; TCRdb holds only in-frame clones, not every one. This table holds roughly 30,000 clones, roughly 85% found once. The sample comprised peripheral blood. These receptors all stem from a man between 60 and 75 years old with active COVID-19. CDR3s include the opening cysteine and the closing phenylalanine or tryptophan. The D gene is left open where the match is weak. Size values are once, few and many counts, or a class for expanded clones, and some rows have none.

J gene: TRBJ2-1
clone size: once
V gene: TRBV30
D gene: NA
CDR3 DNA: TGTGCCCTGGGGGGCGGGAGTTCGTATGAGCAGTTCTTC
CDR3 protein: CALGGGSSYEQFF

J gene: TRBJ1-2
clone size: NA
V gene: TRBV5-4
D gene: NA
CDR3 DNA: TGTGCCAGCAGCCGGGGAGATTCTAACTATGGCTACACCTTC
CDR3 protein: CASSRGDSNYGYTF

J gene: TRBJ2-7
clone size: NA
V gene: TRBV3-1/TRBV3-2
D gene: TRBD2
CDR3 DNA: TGTGCCAGCAGCGGGAGGACTAGCGGGAGGAGCTCCTACGAGCAGTACTTC
CDR3 protein: CASSGRTSGRSSYEQYF

J gene: TRBJ1-2
clone size: NA
V gene: TRBV7-8
D gene: NA
CDR3 DNA: TGTGCCAGCAGCTTAGCCCTCTATGGCTACACCTTC
CDR3 protein: CASSLALYGYTF

J gene: TRBJ2-1
clone size: NA
V gene: TRBV7-9
D gene: NA
CDR3 DNA: TGTGCCAGCAGCTTATCCACCGTCGACTTGTTTTCCTACAATGAGCAGTTCTTC
CDR3 protein: CASSLSTVDLFSYNEQFF

J gene: TRBJ2-7
clone size: NA
V gene: TRBV6-5
D gene: TRBD2
CDR3 DNA: TGTGCCAACAGCACCCATACTAGCGGTACCTACGAGCAGTACTTC
CDR3 protein: CANSTHTSGTYEQYF

J gene: TRBJ2-1
clone size: NA
V gene: TRBV14
D gene: NA
CDR3 DNA: TGTGCCAGCAGCCAACTAGGCCGCCCCTACAATGAGCAGTTCTTC
CDR3 protein: CASSQLGRPYNEQFF

J gene: TRBJ2-2
clone size: NA
V gene: TRBV6-4
D gene: NA
CDR3 DNA: TGTGCCAGCAGCTCTGGACTCCTCACCGGGGAGCTGTTTTTT
CDR3 protein: CASSSGLLTGELFF

J gene: TRBJ2-7
clone size: NA
V gene: TRBV7-2
D gene: NA
CDR3 DNA: TGTGCCAGCAGCTTCTCAGGGAAATCTGGCGAGCAGTACTTC
CDR3 protein: CASSFSGKSGEQYF

J gene: TRBJ2-3
clone size: NA
V gene: TRBV7-3
D gene: NA
CDR3 DNA: TGTGCCAGCAGCCCTAGTTTCGAGGCCACAGATACGCAGTATTTT
CDR3 protein: CASSPSFEATDTQYF

J gene: TRBJ2-1
clone size: NA
V gene: TRBV28
D gene: TRBD2
CDR3 DNA: TGTGCCAGCGGACTAAGCGGGAGGGCCCCCCATGAGCAGTTCTTC
CDR3 protein: CASGLSGRAPHEQFF

J gene: TRBJ2-7
clone size: NA
V gene: TRBV7-2
D gene: NA
CDR3 DNA: TGTGCCAGCAGACCAGGACAGAACAGCTACGAGCAGTACTTC
CDR3 protein: CASRPGQNSYEQYF

J gene: TRBJ1-5
clone size: NA
V gene: TRBV27
D gene: TRBD1
CDR3 DNA: TGTGCCAGCAGTTCGGGACAGGCGGCGTGGGATAGCAATCAGCCCCAGCATTTT
CDR3 protein: CASSSGQAAWDSNQPQHF

J gene: TRBJ2-2
clone size: NA
V gene: TRBV7-9
D gene: NA
CDR3 DNA: TGTGCCAGCAGCCCCTTAAATGCGAACACCGGGGAGCTGTTTTTT
CDR3 protein: CASSPLNANTGELFF

J gene: TRBJ1-5
clone size: NA
V gene: TRBV19
D gene: TRBD1
CDR3 DNA: TGTGCCAGTAGTATAGGACAGGGGGCCGGTCAGCCCCAGCATTTT
CDR3 protein: CASSIGQGAGQPQHF

J gene: TRBJ2-5
clone size: NA
V gene: TRBV9
D gene: NA
CDR3 DNA: TGTGCCAGCAGCGAATTTACAGCTAGCAGGTACCAAGAGACCCAGTACTTC
CDR3 protein: CASSEFTASRYQETQYF

J gene: TRBJ1-5
clone size: NA
V gene: TRBV24-1
D gene: TRBD1
CDR3 DNA: TGTGCCACCGGACAGGGCAATCAGCCCCAGCATTTT
CDR3 protein: CATGQGNQPQHF

J gene: TRBJ1-6
clone size: NA
V gene: TRBV27
D gene: TRBD1
CDR3 DNA: TGTGCCAGCAGTTTGGGGGACAGGTTAAATTCACCCCTCCACTTT
CDR3 protein: CASSLGDRLNSPLHF

J gene: TRBJ2-3
clone size: NA
V gene: TRBV5-4
D gene: TRBD2
CDR3 DNA: TGTGCCAGCAGGAGACTAGCGGGAGGGCAAACAGATACGCAGTATTTT
CDR3 protein: CASRRLAGGQTDTQYF

J gene: TRBJ1-1
clone size: NA
V gene: TRBV7-3
D gene: NA
CDR3 DNA: TGTGCCAGCAGCTTAAATGGCATGAACACTGAAGCTTTCTTT
CDR3 protein: CASSLNGMNTEAFF

J gene: TRBJ2-5
clone size: once
V gene: TRBV14
D gene: TRBD2
CDR3 DNA: TGTGCCAGCAGCCAGGGACTAGCGGCCCTCCAAGAGACCCAGTACTTC
CDR3 protein: CASSQGLAALQETQYF

J gene: TRBJ2-7
clone size: NA
V gene: TRBV18
D gene: NA
CDR3 DNA: TGTGCCAGCTCACCGGTTGCCGGCGCAGGAGGCGAGCAGTACTTC
CDR3 protein: CASSPVAGAGGEQYF

J gene: TRBJ1-2
clone size: NA
V gene: TRBV5-4
D gene: TRBD1
CDR3 DNA: TGTGCCAGCAGCTTGGAAGGGGGCGTGGGATATGGCTACACCTTC
CDR3 protein: CASSLEGGVGYGYTF

J gene: TRBJ2-2
clone size: NA
V gene: TRBV5-1
D gene: NA
CDR3 DNA: TGCGCCAGCAGCTCGTCTAGCCCGAACACCGGGGAGCTGTTTTTT
CDR3 protein: CASSSSSPNTGELFF

J gene: TRBJ2-7
clone size: NA
V gene: TRBV19
D gene: TRBD2
CDR3 DNA: TGTGCCAGTAGTACTAGCGGGAGGACTGAGCAGTACTTC
CDR3 protein: CASSTSGRTEQYF

J gene: TRBJ2-5
clone size: NA
V gene: TRBV28
D gene: NA
CDR3 DNA: TGTGCCAGCAGGCTTCGGGCCTCCGGAGGGGCGACCCAGTACTTC
CDR3 protein: CASRLRASGGATQYF

J gene: TRBJ2-4
clone size: NA
V gene: TRBV2
D gene: TRBD1
CDR3 DNA: TGTGCCAGCAGTCCCAAGGGGGCTGGCAAAAACATTCAGTACTTC
CDR3 protein: CASSPKGAGKNIQYF

J gene: TRBJ2-3
clone size: once
V gene: TRBV11-2
D gene: TRBD2
CDR3 DNA: TGTGCCAGCAGCTTAGTACGCGGGAGCACTTCAGCAGATACGCAGTATTTT
CDR3 protein: CASSLVRGSTSADTQYF

J gene: TRBJ2-1
clone size: NA
V gene: TRBV19
D gene: TRBD2
CDR3 DNA: TGTGCCAGTAGCGGACTAGCGGGAGGGCCAGGGAATGAGCAGTTCTTC
CDR3 protein: CASSGLAGGPGNEQFF

J gene: TRBJ2-1
clone size: NA
V gene: TRBV14
D gene: TRBD2
CDR3 DNA: TGTGCCAGCAGCCACGGGACTACCCAGTTCTTC
CDR3 protein: CASSHGTTQFF

J gene: TRBJ2-3
clone size: once
V gene: TRBV4-1
D gene: NA
CDR3 DNA: TGCGCCAGCAGCCGGGGACTTCCCCATTTAGTGGGGCCAGATACGCAGTATTTT
CDR3 protein: CASSRGLPHLVGPDTQYF

J gene: TRBJ2-7
clone size: NA
V gene: TRBV2
D gene: TRBD2
CDR3 DNA: TGTGCCAGCAGTAAAGAGCGGGGAAATGACGAGCAGTACTTC
CDR3 protein: CASSKERGNDEQYF

J gene: TRBJ1-5
clone size: NA
V gene: TRBV28
D gene: NA
CDR3 DNA: TGTGCCAGCAGTTTGCAGGGGATGGGTCAGCCCCAGCATTTT
CDR3 protein: CASSLQGMGQPQHF

J gene: TRBJ2-1
clone size: NA
V gene: TRBV5-1
D gene: TRBD2
CDR3 DNA: TGCGCCAGCAGCTCGGGACTAGCGGATAGCTCCTACAATGAGCAGTTCTTC
CDR3 protein: CASSSGLADSSYNEQFF

J gene: TRBJ2-3
clone size: NA
V gene: TRBV28
D gene: NA
CDR3 DNA: TGTGCCAGCACCCCCCTCGGGGATACGCAGTATTTT
CDR3 protein: CASTPLGDTQYF

J gene: TRBJ1-2
clone size: NA
V gene: TRBV13
D gene: TRBD1
CDR3 DNA: TGTGCCAGCAGCTTATGGGGACAGGGCTCCTATGGCTACACCTTC
CDR3 protein: CASSLWGQGSYGYTF

J gene: TRBJ2-2
clone size: NA
V gene: TRBV18
D gene: NA
CDR3 DNA: TGTGCCAGCTCACCGGGACAAGGGAACACCGGGGAGCTGTTTTTT
CDR3 protein: CASSPGQGNTGELFF